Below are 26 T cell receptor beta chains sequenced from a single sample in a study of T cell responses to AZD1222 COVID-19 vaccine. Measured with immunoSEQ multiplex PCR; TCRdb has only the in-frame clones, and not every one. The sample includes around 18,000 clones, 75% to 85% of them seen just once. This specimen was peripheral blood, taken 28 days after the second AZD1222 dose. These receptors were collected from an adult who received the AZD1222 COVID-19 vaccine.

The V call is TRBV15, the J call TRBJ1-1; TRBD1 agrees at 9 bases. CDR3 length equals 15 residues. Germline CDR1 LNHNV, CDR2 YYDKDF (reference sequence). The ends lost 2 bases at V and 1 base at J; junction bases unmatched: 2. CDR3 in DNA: TGTGCCACCAGCAGACCGGGACAGGGGAACACTGAAGCTTTCTTT. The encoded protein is CATSRPGQGNTEAFF.

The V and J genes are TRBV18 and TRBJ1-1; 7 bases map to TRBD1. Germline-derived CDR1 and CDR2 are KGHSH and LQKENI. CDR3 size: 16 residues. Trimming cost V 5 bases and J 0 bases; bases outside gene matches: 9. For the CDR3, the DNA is TGTGCCAGCTCATTTATTTCCGGGACAGTGAACACTGAAGCTTTCTTT. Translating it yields CASSFISGTVNTEAFF.

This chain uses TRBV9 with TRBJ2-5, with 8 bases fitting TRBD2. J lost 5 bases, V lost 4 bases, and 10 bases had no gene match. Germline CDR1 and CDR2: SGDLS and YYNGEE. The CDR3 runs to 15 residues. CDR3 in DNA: TGTGCCAGCAGCTGGGGGACTAGTCCCCCGGAGACCCAGTACTTC. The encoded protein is CASSWGTSPPETQYF.

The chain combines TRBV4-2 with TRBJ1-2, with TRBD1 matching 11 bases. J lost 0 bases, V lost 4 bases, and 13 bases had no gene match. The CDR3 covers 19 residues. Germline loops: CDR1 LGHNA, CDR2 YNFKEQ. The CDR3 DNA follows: TGTGCCAGCAGCCCCTTAGGGGGACAGGGGGAATATTCTAACTATGGCTACACCTTC. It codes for CASSPLGGQGEYSNYGYTF.

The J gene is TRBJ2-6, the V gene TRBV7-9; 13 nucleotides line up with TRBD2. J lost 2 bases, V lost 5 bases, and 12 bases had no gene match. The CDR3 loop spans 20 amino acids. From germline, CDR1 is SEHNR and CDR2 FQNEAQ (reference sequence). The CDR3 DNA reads TGTGCCAGCAGCAACTCCTTACAACTAGCGGGAGGGCCTGGGGCCAACGTCCTGACTTTC. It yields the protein CASSNSLQLAGGPGANVLTF.

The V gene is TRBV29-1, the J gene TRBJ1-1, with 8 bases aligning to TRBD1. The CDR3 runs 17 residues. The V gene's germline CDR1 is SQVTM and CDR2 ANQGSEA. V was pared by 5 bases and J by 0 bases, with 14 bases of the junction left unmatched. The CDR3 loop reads CSVTTSITRGLNTEAFF. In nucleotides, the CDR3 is TGCAGCGTTACAACGTCGATCACCAGGGGGCTGAACACTGAAGCTTTCTTT.

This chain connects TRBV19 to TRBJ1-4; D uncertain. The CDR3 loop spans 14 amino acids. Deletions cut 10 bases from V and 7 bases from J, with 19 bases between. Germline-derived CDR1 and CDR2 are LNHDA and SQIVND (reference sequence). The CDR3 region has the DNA TGTGCCACCGCACGGGGATATGAGGGTGAAAAACTGTTTTTT. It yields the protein CATARGYEGEKLFF.

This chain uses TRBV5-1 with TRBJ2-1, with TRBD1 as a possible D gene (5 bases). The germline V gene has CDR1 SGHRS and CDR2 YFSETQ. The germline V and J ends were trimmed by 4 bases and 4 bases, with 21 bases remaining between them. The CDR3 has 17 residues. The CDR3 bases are TGCGCCAGCAGCCCGGACCCTTTCCAGGGCGGATACAATGAGCAGTTCTTC. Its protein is CASSPDPFQGGYNEQFF.

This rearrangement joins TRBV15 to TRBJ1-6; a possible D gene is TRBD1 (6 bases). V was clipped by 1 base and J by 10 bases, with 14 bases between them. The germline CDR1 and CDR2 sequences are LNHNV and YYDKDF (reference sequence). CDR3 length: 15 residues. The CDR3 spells CATSRVGGEQSPLHF. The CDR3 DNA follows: TGTGCCACCAGCAGAGTGGGGGGCGAACAATCACCCCTCCACTTT.

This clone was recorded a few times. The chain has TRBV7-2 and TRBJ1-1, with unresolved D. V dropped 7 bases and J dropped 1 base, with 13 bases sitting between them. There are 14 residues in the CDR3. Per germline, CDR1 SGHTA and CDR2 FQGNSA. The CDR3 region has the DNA TGTGCCAGCACCCTTTTGCCTGGGAACACTGAAGCTTTCTTT. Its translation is CASTLLPGNTEAFF.

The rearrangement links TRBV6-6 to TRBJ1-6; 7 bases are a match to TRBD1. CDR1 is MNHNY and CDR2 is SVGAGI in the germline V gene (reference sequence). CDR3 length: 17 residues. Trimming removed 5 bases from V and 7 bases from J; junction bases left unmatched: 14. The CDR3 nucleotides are TGTGCCAGCAGTCTGCGGGCAAGGGACAGAAAAAATTCACCCCTCCACTTT. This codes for CASSLRARDRKNSPLHF.

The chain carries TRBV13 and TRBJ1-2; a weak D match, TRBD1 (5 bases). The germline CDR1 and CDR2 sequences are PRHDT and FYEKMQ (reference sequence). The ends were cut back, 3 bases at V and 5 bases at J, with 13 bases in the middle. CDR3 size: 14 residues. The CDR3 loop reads CASSFVGTQYGYTF. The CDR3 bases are TGTGCCAGCAGCTTCGTAGGGACTCAATATGGCTACACCTTC.

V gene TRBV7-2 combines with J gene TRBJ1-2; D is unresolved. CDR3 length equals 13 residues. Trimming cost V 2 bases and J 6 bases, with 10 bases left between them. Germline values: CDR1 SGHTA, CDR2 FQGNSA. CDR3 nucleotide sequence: TGTGCCAGCAGCTTATTTACCAGCGATGGCTACACCTTC. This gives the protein CASSLFTSDGYTF.

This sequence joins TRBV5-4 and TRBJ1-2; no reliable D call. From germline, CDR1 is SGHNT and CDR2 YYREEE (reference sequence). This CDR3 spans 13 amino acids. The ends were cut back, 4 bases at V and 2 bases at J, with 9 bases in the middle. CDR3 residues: CASSRPGNYGYTF. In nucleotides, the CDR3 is TGTGCCAGCAGCCGCCCGGGGAACTATGGCTACACCTTC.

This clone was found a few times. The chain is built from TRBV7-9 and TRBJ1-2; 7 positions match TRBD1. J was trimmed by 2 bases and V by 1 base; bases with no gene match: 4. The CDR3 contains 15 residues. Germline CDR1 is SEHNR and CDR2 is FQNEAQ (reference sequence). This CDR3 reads CASSLEARGNYGYTF. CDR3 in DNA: TGTGCCAGCAGCTTAGAGGCCAGGGGGAACTATGGCTACACCTTC.

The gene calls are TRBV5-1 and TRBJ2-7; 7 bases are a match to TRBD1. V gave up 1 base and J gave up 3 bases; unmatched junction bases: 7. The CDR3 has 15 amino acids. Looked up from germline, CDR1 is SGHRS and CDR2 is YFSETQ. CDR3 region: CASSLRAPGGYEQYF. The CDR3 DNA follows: TGCGCCAGCAGCTTGAGGGCCCCAGGGGGCTACGAGCAGTACTTC.

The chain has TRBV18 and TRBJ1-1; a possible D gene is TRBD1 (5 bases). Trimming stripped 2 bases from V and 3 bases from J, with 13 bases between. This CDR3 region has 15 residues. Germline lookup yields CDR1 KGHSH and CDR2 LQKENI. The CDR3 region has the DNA TGTGCCAGCTCACCAATTGGGGCGCCGTACACTGAAGCTTTCTTT. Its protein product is CASSPIGAPYTEAFF.

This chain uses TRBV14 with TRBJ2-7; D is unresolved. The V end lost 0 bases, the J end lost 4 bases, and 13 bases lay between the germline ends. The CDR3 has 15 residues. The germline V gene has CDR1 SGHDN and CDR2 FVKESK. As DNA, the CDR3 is TGTGCCAGCAGCCAAGAGTCGATTGGAGCGTACGAGCAGTACTTC. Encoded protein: CASSQESIGAYEQYF.

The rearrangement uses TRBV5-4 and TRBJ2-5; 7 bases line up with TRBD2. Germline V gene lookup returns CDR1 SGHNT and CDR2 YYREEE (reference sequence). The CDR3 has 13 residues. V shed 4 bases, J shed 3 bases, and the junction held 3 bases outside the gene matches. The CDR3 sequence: CASSGRGKETQYF. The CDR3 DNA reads TGTGCCAGCAGCGGGCGGGGGAAAGAGACCCAGTACTTC. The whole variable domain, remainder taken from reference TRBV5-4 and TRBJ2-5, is ETGVTQSPTHLIKTRGQQVTLRCSSQSGHNTVSWYQQALGQGPQFIFQYYREEENGRGNFPPRFSGLQFPNYSSELNVNALELDDSALYLCASSGRGKETQYFGPGTRLLVL.

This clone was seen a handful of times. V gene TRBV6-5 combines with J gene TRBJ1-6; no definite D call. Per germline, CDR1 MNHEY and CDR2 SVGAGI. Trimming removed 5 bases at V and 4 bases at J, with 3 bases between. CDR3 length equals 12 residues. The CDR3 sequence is CASSLYNSPLHF. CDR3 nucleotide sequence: TGTGCCAGCAGTCTGTATAATTCACCCCTCCACTTT.

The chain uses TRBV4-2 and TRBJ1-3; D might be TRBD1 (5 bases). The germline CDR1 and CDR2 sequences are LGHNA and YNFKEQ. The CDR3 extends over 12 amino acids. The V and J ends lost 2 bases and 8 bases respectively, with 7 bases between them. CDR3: CASSQTGDTIYF. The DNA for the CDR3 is TGTGCCAGCAGCCAAACAGGCGACACCATATATTTT.

Written as DNA, the CDR3 is TGTGCCACCAGCAGAGACCTGACGAACACCGGGGAGCTGTTTTTT. It specifies CATSRDLTNTGELFF. This chain links TRBV15 with TRBJ2-2, with D uncertain. V was clipped by 0 bases and J by 0 bases, with 5 bases between them. CDR1 is LNHNV and CDR2 is YYDKDF in the germline V gene (reference sequence). The CDR3 contains 15 residues.

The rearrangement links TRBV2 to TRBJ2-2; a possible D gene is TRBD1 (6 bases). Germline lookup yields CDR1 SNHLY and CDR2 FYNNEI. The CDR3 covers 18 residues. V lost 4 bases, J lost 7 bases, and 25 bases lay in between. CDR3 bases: TGTGCCAGCAGTGCGTTTGCCCCGGGACATTCCAGCGGCGGGGAGCTGTTTTTT. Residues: CASSAFAPGHSSGGELFF. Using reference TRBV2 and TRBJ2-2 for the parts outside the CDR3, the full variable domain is EPEVTQTPSHQVTQMGQEVILRCVPISNHLYFYWYRQILGQKVEFLVSFYNNEISEKSEIFDDQFSVERPDGSNFTLKIRSTKLEDSAMYFCASSAFAPGHSSGGELFFGEGSRLTVL.

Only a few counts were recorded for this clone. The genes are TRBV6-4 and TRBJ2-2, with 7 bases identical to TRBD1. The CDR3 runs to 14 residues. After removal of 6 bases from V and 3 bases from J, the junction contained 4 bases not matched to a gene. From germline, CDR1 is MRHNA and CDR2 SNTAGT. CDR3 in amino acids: CASSRGTYTGELFF. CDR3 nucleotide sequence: TGTGCCAGCAGCAGGGGGACCTACACCGGGGAGCTGTTTTTT.

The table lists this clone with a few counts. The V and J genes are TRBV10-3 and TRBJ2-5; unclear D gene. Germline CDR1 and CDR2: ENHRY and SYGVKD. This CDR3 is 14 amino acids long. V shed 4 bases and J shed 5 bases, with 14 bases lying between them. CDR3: CAISAPGSTETQYF. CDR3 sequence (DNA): TGTGCCATCAGTGCCCCGGGTTCCACGGAGACCCAGTACTTC.

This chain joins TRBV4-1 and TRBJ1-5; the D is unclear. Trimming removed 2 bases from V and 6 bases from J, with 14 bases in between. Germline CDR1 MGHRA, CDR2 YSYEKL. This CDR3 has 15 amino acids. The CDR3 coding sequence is TGCGCCAGCAGCCAAATCCCGAAGAGATTTCAGCCCCAGCATTTT. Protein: CASSQIPKRFQPQHF.